The 8 T cell receptor delta chains below all came from one sample that was sequenced in a study of γδ T cells in repeated Plasmodium falciparum infection. Bulk repertoires came from Vgamma9/Vdelta2+ or Vdelta2-negative gammadelta T cells flow-sorted from PBMC. TCRdb made new clone calls on the multiplex PCR reads using CATT. The data show approximately 90,000 delta-chain clones, with less than 1% seen just once and roughly 9.9% held by the top ten. The specimen was gamma-delta T cells from blood. These receptors all stem from a pool of human donors (malaria-infected and uninfected, not separated).

Worth noting for this clone: Since a far larger clone is one base different, this is likely a read error. Other DNA sequences from this sample encode an identical CDR3 as well. The J gene went uncalled, whereas the V gene is TRDV1; the table's D call TRDD3 went unverified against the DNA. The CDR3 is 20 residues long. Germline lookup yields CDR1 TSWWSYY and CDR2 QGS. The CDR3 here is CALGEPLLSGIYDETAQLFF. The CDR3 nucleotides are TGTGCTCTTGGGGAACCTCTCCTAAGTGGGATTTACGATGAGACAGCACAACTCTTCTTC.

With regard to this clone: TCRdb has a much larger clone's protein, which differs at residue 4 from the translation of this DNA, likely because of a read error; what is shown is the protein translated from the DNA. The chain carries TRDV1 and TRDJ4; no firm D call. CDR3 length: 15 amino acids. Germline CDR1 reads TSWWSYY; CDR2 reads QGS. CDR3 region: CALEELDPLARPLIF. CDR3 nucleotides: TGTGCTCTTGAGGAACTCGACCCCCTGGCCAGACCCCTGATCTTT.

This clone was found a few times. A far larger clone is one nucleotide away, so this likely arose from a read error. At the DNA level, this CDR3 is encoded by other sequences in the same sample as well. The CDR3 spells CALGELSPTEDTTDKLIF. DNA of the CDR3: TGTGCTCTTGGGGAACTGAGTCCTACGGAGGATACAACCGATAAACTCATCTTT. J is TRDJ1 and V is TRDV1; possibly TRDD2 or TRDD3 for D (6 bases each). The J gene comes from matching the DNA to germline here; TCRdb lacks it. From germline, CDR1 is TSWWSYY and CDR2 QGS. Trimming shortened V by 0 bases and J by 2 bases, and 19 bases separated the two germline ends. The CDR3 consists of 18 residues.

This clone has ten or more counts. The junction shows a germline mismatch at one end, possibly a read error. Other DNA sequences within the sample encode an identical CDR3. V is TRDV1 and J is TRDJ1; 9 bases are a match to TRDD3. This CDR3 region has 19 residues. CDR1 is TSWWSYY and CDR2 is QGS in the germline V gene. CDR3 sequence reads: CALGELPCWGDTLTDKLIF. The CDR3 DNA reads as TGTGCTCTTGGGGAACTACCCTGCTGGGGGGATACTCTCACCGATAAGCTCATCTTT.

Sample share makes this clone medium-sized (0.01 to 0.1%). Other nucleotide sequences in the sample specify the same CDR3. The J gene is TRDJ1, the V gene TRDV1, with 9 bases matching TRDD2. Trimming cost V 0 bases and J 3 bases; bases outside gene matches: 20. Germline V lookup: CDR1 TSWWSYY, CDR2 QGS. The CDR3 consists of 21 residues. The CDR3 DNA reads as TGTGCTCTTGGGGAACTAGCCAACCTTCCTACGTCAACGGTTGGATCCGATAAACTCATCTTT. Protein sequence: CALGELANLPTSTVGSDKLIF.

This clone was detected a few times. A far larger clone lies a single base away; this is likely a read error. Within the sample, other DNA sequences also encode this same CDR3. The genes are TRDV2 and TRDJ1, with D unclear. Because TCRdb records no J gene, it was assigned here through a match of the DNA to germline. This CDR3 has 18 amino acids. Trimming shortened V by 5 bases and J by 0 bases, and 24 bases separated the two germline ends. Germline V gene data show CDR1 as GEAIGNYY and CDR2 as EKD. The CDR3 bases are TGTGCCTGTGTCCAATTCTCAAGGTATCACCCTTACACCGATAAACTCATCTTT. Protein sequence: CACVQFSRYHPYTDKLIF.

A note on this clone: Given a far larger clone just one base away, this is likely a sequencing read error. Distinct nucleotide sequences in the sample also encode this CDR3. The chain employs TRDV2 and TRDJ3, with D unresolved. The J gene, not given by TCRdb, was assigned here from a germline match of the nucleotide sequence. In germline, CDR1 is GEAIGNYY, CDR2 EKD. The CDR3 consists of 21 residues. DNA of the CDR3: TGCGCCTGTGACACCGTCGACGCTCACGCCTTTAGCTCCTGGGACACCCGACAGATGTTTTTC. As protein: CACDTVDAHAFSSWDTRQMFF.

This clone was picked up a small number of times. TCRdb lists the protein of a much larger clone for this DNA, which differs at residue 9, so this is likely a read error; the protein given here is translated from the DNA itself. This chain uses TRDV2 with TRDJ1; D is unresolved. TCRdb supplies no J gene; here it was assigned by aligning the nucleotide sequence to germline. V was clipped by 0 bases and J by 0 bases, with 16 bases between them. CDR1 and CDR2 (germline): GEAIGNYY, EKD. This CDR3 has 17 residues. CDR3 coding DNA: TGTGCCTGTGACACCGTCTCCGGGAAACGAAACACCGATAAACTCATCTTT. This gives the protein CACDTVSGKRNTDKLIF.